These 16 T cell receptor beta chains came from one sample sequenced in a study of CXCR3-negative and CXCR3-positive naive CD8 T cells. Carrying UMI labels, the TRB cDNA libraries were prepared through 5' RACE. TCRdb re-called the 5' RACE reads; every CDR3 protein appears as one record, without DNA. The sample data list about 58,000 distinct CDR3 sequences. Specimen: naive CXCR3- CD8+ T cells from blood. Subset noted: CD45RO-CCR7+CD27+CD95- naive CD8+ T cells lacking CXCR3 (TNR3-). The origin of the receptors is a human donor in good health. Some clones in this sample may be carry-over from other donors' samples.

The chain recombines TRBV7-2 with TRBJ1-1; the D call from TCRdb, TRBD1, cannot be confirmed without DNA. The CDR3 covers 17 residues. CDR1 and CDR2 from the germline V gene are SGHTA and FQGNSA. The CDR3 loop is CASSIPGQGALNTEAFF.

The chain has TRBV9 and TRBJ2-7; without DNA, the TCRdb call of TRBD1 cannot be checked. The CDR3 runs to 13 residues. Germline CDR1 reads SGDLS; CDR2 reads YYNGEE. CDR3 loop: CASSVKPPGEQYF.

The genes are TRBV21-1 and TRBJ1-1; TCRdb selects TRBD1, and the lack of DNA leaves this call unchecked. TRBV21-1 constitutes a pseudogene. The CDR3 runs to 17 residues. Here the CDR3 reads CASSKSRGRRRNTEAFF.

CDR3 in amino acids: CSADQRGGTGELFF. The chain couples TRBV29-1 to TRBJ2-2; absent DNA, TCRdb's TRBD2 call cannot be checked. This CDR3 region has 14 residues. Germline values: CDR1 SQVTM, CDR2 ANQGSEA.

The chain has TRBV14 and TRBJ2-1. The germline V gene encodes CDR1 SGHDN and CDR2 FVKESK. CDR3 size: 13 residues. CDR3 residues: CASSFYGDNGQFF. Combining the CDR3 with reference TRBV14 and TRBJ2-1 gives the whole variable domain EAGVTQFPSHSVIEKGQTVTLRCDPISGHDNLYWYRRVMGKEIKFLLHFVKESKQDESGMPNNRFLAERTGGTYSTLKVQPAELEDSGVYFCASSFYGDNGQFFGPGTRLTVL.

The chain links TRBV19 to TRBJ2-1; the TRBD1 assignment by TCRdb is unverifiable without DNA. The germline gives CDR1 LNHDA, CDR2 SQIVND (reference sequence). The CDR3 consists of 15 residues. The CDR3: CASSIAPGFFNEQFF. Drawing the rest from reference TRBV19 and TRBJ2-1, the complete variable domain is DGGITQSPKYLFRKEGQNVTLSCEQNLNHDAMYWYRQDPGQGLRLIYYSQIVNDFQKGDIAEGYSVSREKKESFPLTVTSAQKNPTAFYLCASSIAPGFFNEQFFGPGTRLTVL.

The chain joins TRBV10-3 to TRBJ2-3. The CDR3 length is 14 residues. Germline assignment: CDR1 ENHRY and CDR2 SYGVKD. This CDR3 reads CAISPITATDTQYF.

The chain couples TRBV20-1 to TRBJ2-1; TCRdb returns TRBD1, unconfirmable since there is no DNA. There are 18 residues in the CDR3. Germline CDR1 and CDR2: DFQATT and SNEGSKA (reference sequence). CDR3 protein: CSARVRRSRDRVYNEQFF.

The chain employs TRBV6-2 or TRBV6-3 and TRBJ2-2; the TRBD1 assignment by TCRdb is unverifiable without DNA. The CDR3 totals 17 residues. Germline-derived CDR1 and CDR2 are MNHEY and SVGEGT. CDR3: CASTLDSGTGETGELFF.

The rearrangement uses TRBV19 and TRBJ2-7; TCRdb's assignment of TRBD1 cannot be checked, as there is no DNA. Germline CDR1 LNHDA, CDR2 SQIVND (reference sequence). The CDR3 sequence is 13 residues long. This CDR3 is CASTSGAVSEQYF. Complete variable domain (other parts from reference TRBV19 and TRBJ2-7): DGGITQSPKYLFRKEGQNVTLSCEQNLNHDAMYWYRQDPGQGLRLIYYSQIVNDFQKGDIAEGYSVSREKKESFPLTVTSAQKNPTAFYLCASTSGAVSEQYFGPGTRLTVT.

V usage is TRBV12-3 or TRBV12-4 and J usage is TRBJ2-7. The CDR3 extends over 11 amino acids. CDR3: CASSQSYEQYF.

The rearrangement uses TRBV6-2 or TRBV6-3 and TRBJ2-3; the D call from TCRdb, TRBD1, cannot be confirmed without DNA. Germline CDR1 is MNHEY and CDR2 is SVGEGT. The CDR3 has 15 residues. CDR3 residues: CASSELQGGSDTQYF.

The gene calls are TRBV10-3 and TRBJ2-5. This CDR3 spans 14 amino acids. Germline CDR1 and CDR2: ENHRY and SYGVKD. The CDR3 is CAISEGISRETQYF.

The chain carries TRBV7-9 and TRBJ2-7; the TCRdb call, TRBD1, lacks DNA for checking. The CDR3 is 15 amino acids. Germline assignment: CDR1 SEHNR and CDR2 FQNEAQ (reference sequence). The CDR3 loop is CASRTDTSPSYEQYF.

The chain is built from TRBV9 and TRBJ2-7; as DNA is missing, the TRBD1 call by TCRdb cannot be tested. This CDR3 has 15 residues. Germline CDR1 SGDLS, CDR2 YYNGEE. CDR3 in amino acids: CASSVGTGGRYEQYF. Combining the CDR3 with reference TRBV9 and TRBJ2-7 gives the whole variable domain DSGVTQTPKHLITATGQRVTLRCSPRSGDLSVYWYQQSLDQGLQFLIQYYNGEERAKGNILERFSAQQFPDLHSELNLSSLELGDSALYFCASSVGTGGRYEQYFGPGTRLTVT.

This rearrangement joins TRBV30 to TRBJ2-3; TCRdb's D call, TRBD2, is unchecked because there is no DNA. CDR3 length equals 14 residues. Germline V CDR1 and CDR2: GTSNPN, SVGIG (reference sequence). CDR3 sequence: CAWSVAGGTDTQYF. The full variable domain, its missing parts supplied by reference TRBV30 and TRBJ2-3, is SQTIHQWPATLVQPVGSPLSLECTVEGTSNPNLYWYRQAAGRGLQLLFYSVGIGQISSEVPQNLSASRPQDRQFILSSKKLLLSDSGFYLCAWSVAGGTDTQYFGPGTRLTVL.